This TCR beta chain was recovered during a study of cytomegalovirus exposure and HLA in healthy donors. Study outcomes and limitations: A few of the chains that were CMV-associated were confirmed in vitro to be specific for CMV antigens. A later analysis found TCR association rates differed by HLA locus, highest for DRB1 and lowest for HLA-C. The availability of immune exposure information extended only to CMV serostatus. Clonal expansion was found to be greater in HLA-associated TCR beta chains than in equally common others in a later analysis.

Germline V CDR1 and CDR2: SGDLS, YYNGEE. Trimming cost V 1 base and J 4 bases, with 17 bases left between them. This CDR3 is built from 16 residues. The PCR ran on 60 Vbeta and 13 Jbeta primers. The data were produced by immunoSEQ multiplex PCR, yet TCRdb's version contains in-frame clones alone and is incomplete. Among some 120,000 clones listed, over 70% were seen once. As for this clone: What it binds is not known.

The specimen sequenced was PBMCs. The TCR comes from a woman aged 35 to 49 in good health and CMV-seropositive. This chain joins TRBV9 and TRBJ2-5; the D gene is possibly TRBD2 (6 bases). This CDR3 is CASSVKRRERGETQYF. Here the CDR3 DNA reads TGTGCCAGCAGCGTAAAAAGGAGGGAACGCGGAGAGACCCAGTACTTC.